The 25 T cell receptor beta chains in this list originate from one sample, sequenced in a study of blood T cells in healthy people across ages (dated by TCRdb to the mid-2010s). The library was obtained by 5' RACE. Sequenced using an Illumina HiSeq 2500. A second roughly 6 to 12 cycle PCR used a sample-barcoded 5' primer and a J-beta primer mix. The public reads were quality trimmed at Q25 with fastp and then assembled into clones with MiXCR by TCRdb, keeping productive beta chains. Rows matching on CDR3 protein sequence are summarized as one entry with the most common DNA and genes. This sample comprises about 1.5 million distinct CDR3 sequences, approximately 40% of them detected only once. Of the sample, 7% to 9% is held by the ten largest clones. What was sequenced was blood. The receptor set was obtained from a woman between 18 and 29 years old in good health.

The chain joins TRBV6-8 to TRBJ1-4; 9 bases line up with TRBD1. The germline V gene encodes CDR1 MNHGY and CDR2 SAAAGT. V lost 2 bases, J lost 5 bases, and 9 bases stayed unmatched. This CDR3 region has 17 residues. CDR3 DNA sequence: TGTGCCAGCAGTTACCGGCTTCGGGACAGGGTCAATGAAAAACTGTTTTTT. Its translation is CASSYRLRDRVNEKLFF.

This clonotype was detected a few times. The gene calls are TRBV27 and TRBJ2-1; no clear D. V was cut by 11 bases and J by 0 bases, with 17 bases left in between. The CDR3 spans 15 residues. Germline CDR1 reads MNHEY; CDR2 reads SMNVEV (reference sequence). CDR3 DNA sequence: TGTGCCGCCCGTTTGTTAGGCACCTCCTACAATGAGCAGTTCTTC. Protein product: CAARLLGTSYNEQFF.

This clonotype has a handful of counts. This rearrangement joins TRBV20-1 to TRBJ2-3; weak D call: TRBD2 (5 bases). Germline CDR1 DFQATT, CDR2 SNEGSKA (reference sequence). The CDR3 length is 16 residues. The ends were cut back, 0 bases at V and 1 base at J, with 14 bases in the middle. The CDR3 region is CSARDHWGVGTDTQYF. CDR3 DNA sequence: TGCAGTGCTAGAGATCATTGGGGAGTCGGCACAGATACGCAGTATTTT.

This clonotype has just a few counts. This rearrangement joins TRBV28 to TRBJ2-7, with TRBD1 as a possible D gene (5 bases). There are 13 residues in the CDR3. Trimming stripped 8 bases from V and 3 bases from J, with 14 bases between. CDR1 MDHEN and CDR2 SYDVKM come from the germline V gene. Here the CDR3 reads CASADRNDYEQYF. CDR3 in DNA: TGTGCCAGCGCCGACAGAAATGACTACGAGCAGTACTTC. The variable domain in full, with the rest retrieved from reference TRBV28 and TRBJ2-7, is DVKVTQSSRYLVKRTGEKVFLECVQDMDHENMFWYRQDPGLGLRLIYFSYDVKMKEKGDIPEGYSVSREKKERFSLILESASTNQTSMYLCASADRNDYEQYFGPGTRLTVT.

A note on this clonotype: At one end, the junction sequence differs from germline, possibly due to a read error. This chain uses TRBV12-5 with TRBJ2-7; tentative D call: TRBD2 (5 bases). Germline V gene sequence: CDR1 LGHNT, CDR2 FRNRAP. The CDR3 runs to 13 residues. CDR3 sequence: CASGPVLGSERYF. DNA of the CDR3: TGTGCTAGTGGTCCCGTATTAGGGAGCGAGCGGTACTTC.

The rearrangement links TRBV7-2 to TRBJ2-3, with a tentative D call TRBD1 (5 bases). The CDR3 has 14 amino acids. Germline CDR1 and CDR2: SGHTA and FQGNSA. V dropped 5 bases and J dropped 4 bases, with 13 bases sitting between them. The CDR3 region is CASSNGSGPDTQYF. In DNA form, the CDR3 reads TGTGCCAGCAGCAACGGATCAGGGCCAGATACGCAGTATTTT.

A few counts support this clonotype. This rearrangement joins TRBV20-1 to TRBJ2-1; TRBD1 might be the D (6 bases). The CDR3 extends over 16 amino acids. Trimming stripped 6 bases from V and 0 bases from J, with 18 bases between. From germline, CDR1 is DFQATT and CDR2 SNEGSKA (reference sequence). Here the CDR3 DNA reads TGCAGTGCCCATAGTGGGGGCGTTAGCTCCTACAATGAGCAGTTCTTC. Its protein product is CSAHSGGVSSYNEQFF.

The J gene is TRBJ2-1, the V gene TRBV6-1, with D unresolved. Trimming removed 3 bases at V and 8 bases at J, with 20 bases between. The V gene's germline CDR1 is MNHNS and CDR2 SASEGT. The CDR3 is 16 amino acids. The CDR3 here is CASSESRLLTTDEQFF. The CDR3 DNA reads as TGTGCCAGCAGTGAGAGTCGGCTACTAACTACGGATGAGCAGTTCTTC.

The V and J genes are TRBV7-9 and TRBJ1-2; 11 bases are shared with TRBD1. The CDR3 sequence is 17 residues long. Germline loops: CDR1 SEHNR, CDR2 FQNEAQ (reference sequence). V was clipped by 5 bases and J by 8 bases; unmatched bases: 16. CDR3 coding DNA: TGTGCCAGCAGCCAACAAGGGACAGGGGGAATCGGCGTAGGCTACACCTTC. This codes for CASSQQGTGGIGVGYTF.

This clonotype has a handful of counts. This chain uses TRBV12-3 or TRBV12-4 with TRBJ1-5; D unresolved. The CDR3 totals 13 residues. Trimming stripped 6 bases from V and 11 bases from J, with 17 bases between. CDR3 amino acids: CASSQVPNGAQHF. CDR3 DNA sequence: TGTGCCAGCAGCCAGGTCCCCAACGGGGCCCAGCATTTT.

The J gene is TRBJ2-2, the V gene TRBV20-1, with D perhaps given as TRBD1 or TRBD2 (6 bases each). CDR1 DFQATT and CDR2 SNEGSKA come from the germline V gene (reference sequence). The CDR3 covers 15 residues. The V end was cut by 6 bases, the J end by 5 bases, with 19 bases between. The CDR3 protein is CSAQSHGGNTGELFF. DNA for the CDR3: TGCAGTGCGCAGAGCCACGGGGGCAATACCGGGGAGCTGTTTTTT.

V gene TRBV28 combines with J gene TRBJ2-7; tentative D call: TRBD1 (6 bases). The germline CDR1 and CDR2 sequences are MDHEN and SYDVKM. V was cut by 6 bases and J by 0 bases, with 18 bases left in between. The CDR3 contains 16 residues. DNA of the CDR3: TGTGCCAGCAGGAACAATGAGAGAGGGGGCTCCTACGAGCAGTACTTC. Translating gives CASRNNERGGSYEQYF.

This clonotype has more than one count but fewer than ten. This chain links TRBV6-5 with TRBJ2-7; 7 positions match TRBD1. The CDR3 has 14 amino acids. CDR1 is MNHEY, CDR2 SVGAGI, per germline. V trimming: 2 bases; J trimming: 2 bases; junction bases outside the gene matches: 3. The CDR3 loop reads CASSYQTGPYEQYF. CDR3 coding DNA: TGTGCCAGCAGTTACCAGACAGGGCCCTACGAGCAGTACTTC.

In this sample, this clonotype turned up once. The chain is built from TRBV7-3 and TRBJ2-3, with 11 bases that match TRBD2. The length of the CDR3 is 14 residues. Germline assignment: CDR1 SGHTA and CDR2 FQGTGA. Germline trimming cut 7 bases from V and 5 bases from J; bases unmatched to any gene: 5. The CDR3 spells CASTTGTSGDTQYF. The DNA for the CDR3 is TGTGCCAGCACCACCGGGACTAGCGGAGATACGCAGTATTTT.

This clonotype was observed a few times. V gene TRBV6-1 combines with J gene TRBJ2-1; D unclear. Germline assignment: CDR1 MNHNS and CDR2 SASEGT. V was cut by 6 bases and J by 5 bases, with 14 bases left in between. This CDR3 contains 14 residues. The CDR3 sequence: CASSTLERHNEQFF. DNA of the CDR3: TGTGCCAGCAGCACCCTAGAGAGACACAATGAGCAGTTCTTC.

This clonotype was seen only a few times. A clone one base away is much larger, so this may be a read error. The chain joins TRBV18 to TRBJ2-1; possibly TRBD2 for D (5 bases). CDR1 KGHSH and CDR2 LQKENI come from the germline V gene. This CDR3 contains 13 residues. CDR3 amino acids: CAGSPGLNNEQFF. Written as DNA, the CDR3 is TGTGCCGGCTCACCCGGACTGAACAATGAGCAGTTCTTC.

Notes on this clonotype: A much larger clone lies one base from this, so it may be a read error. V gene TRBV6-1 combines with J gene TRBJ2-3; unclear D gene. Germline CDR1 MNHNS, CDR2 SASEGT. The CDR3 runs to 11 residues. Trimming pared 6 bases from V and 5 bases from J, leaving 6 bases between. CDR3 DNA: TGTGCCAGCAGGTCGGGAGATACGCAGTATTTT. Translating gives CASRSGDTQYF.

This clonotype was counted ten times or more. The chain combines TRBV10-3 with TRBJ2-1; TRBD2 aligns across 8 bases. Germline V gives CDR1 ENHRY, CDR2 SYGVKD. The CDR3 length is 14 residues. The V gene end was trimmed by 7 bases and the J gene end by 7 bases; junction bases not matched to a gene: 9. CDR3: CAINERESGNEQFF. The CDR3 DNA reads as TGTGCCATCAACGAGCGGGAGAGTGGAAATGAGCAGTTCTTC.

This clonotype has just a few counts. This rearrangement joins TRBV3-1 to TRBJ1-5, with 7 bases fitting TRBD1. In germline, CDR1 is LGHDT, CDR2 YNNKEL (reference sequence). Trimming at V came to 4 bases and at J to 10 bases, leaving 4 bases not matched to a gene. The CDR3 is 12 residues long. CDR3 in amino acids: CASSLGGSPQHF. CDR3 nucleotide sequence: TGTGCCAGCAGCCTAGGGGGCAGCCCCCAGCATTTT.

The rearrangement links TRBV6-2 or TRBV6-3 to TRBJ2-3; D gene uncertain. V was shortened by 7 bases and J by 4 bases, with 18 bases between the two germline ends. Per the germline V gene, CDR1 is MNHEY and CDR2 is SVGEGT. There are 15 residues in the CDR3. The CDR3: CASTDGRSSADTQYF. CDR3 sequence (DNA): TGTGCCAGCACCGATGGGCGTTCTAGTGCAGATACGCAGTATTTT.

The chain recombines TRBV21-1 with TRBJ2-6; the D call of TRBD1 is as the table states it, not checked on the DNA. TRBV21-1 is recorded as a pseudogene. The CDR3 spans 18 residues. Written as DNA, the CDR3 is TGTGCCCGCAGCAACCCCCGGGACAGGGACTCTGGGGCCAACGTCCTGACTTTC. It yields the protein CARSNPRDRDSGANVLTF.

The genes are TRBV28 and TRBJ2-1, with 12 bases identical to TRBD2. Trimming cost V 5 bases and J 8 bases; bases outside gene matches: 7. The CDR3 is made up of 15 amino acids. CDR1 is MDHEN, CDR2 SYDVKM, per germline. The CDR3 spells CASSLSSGRAYEQFF. In nucleotides, the CDR3 is TGTGCCAGCAGTCTATCTAGCGGGAGGGCGTATGAGCAGTTCTTC.

This clonotype was seen a few times. This CDR3 reads CASSLTGGSVYNEQFF. In DNA form, the CDR3 reads TGTGCCAGCAGCTTAACCGGCGGGAGTGTCTACAATGAGCAGTTCTTC. This chain connects TRBV7-9 to TRBJ2-1, with 7 bases lining up with TRBD2. This CDR3 is built from 16 residues. CDR1 and CDR2 from the germline V gene are SEHNR and FQNEAQ (reference sequence). Losses at the gene ends were 2 bases for V and 3 bases for J; bases not matched to a gene: 7. The whole variable domain, filled in from reference TRBV7-9 and TRBJ2-1, reads DTGVSQNPRHKITKRGQNVTFRCDPISEHNRLYWYRQTLGQGPEFLTYFQNEAQLEKSRLLSDRFSAERPKGSFSTLEIQRTEQGDSAMYLCASSLTGGSVYNEQFFGPGTRLTVL.

The rearrangement joins TRBV19 to TRBJ1-2; D remains ambiguous. CDR3 length: 11 residues. The V and J ends lost 9 bases and 3 bases respectively, with 8 bases between them. CDR1 and CDR2 (germline): LNHDA, SQIVND (reference sequence). CDR3 nucleotide sequence: TGTGCCAGCGGCAGCGACTATGGCTACACCTTC. Protein sequence: CASGSDYGYTF. Based on the CDR3 plus reference TRBV19 and TRBJ1-2, the full variable domain is DGGITQSPKYLFRKEGQNVTLSCEQNLNHDAMYWYRQDPGQGLRLIYYSQIVNDFQKGDIAEGYSVSREKKESFPLTVTSAQKNPTAFYLCASGSDYGYTFGSGTRLTVV.

V is TRBV10-3 and J is TRBJ1-2, with TRBD1 as a possible D gene (5 bases). Germline lookup yields CDR1 ENHRY and CDR2 SYGVKD. This CDR3 has 13 amino acids. Trimming stripped 3 bases from V and 6 bases from J, with 11 bases between. The CDR3, as DNA: TGTGCCATCAGTGATCGACGGGGGGATGGCTACACCTTC. Translation gives CAISDRRGDGYTF.